Below are 24 T cell receptor beta chains sequenced from a single sample in a study of T-cell memory formation after mild COVID-19. MiXCR, applied by TCRdb to the 5' RACE reads, yields one record per CDR3 protein. The table records about 400,000 distinct CDR3 sequences, under 25% of them present only once. Sequenced material: PBMCs or a T cell subset sorted from them (not recorded which). These receptors all come from an adult woman who had mild COVID-19 (a few samples of this study predate the infection). Cell type and time point are not known.

V usage is TRBV5-4 and J usage is TRBJ2-4; 7 bases agree with TRBD1. Germline V gene lookup returns CDR1 SGHNT and CDR2 YYREEE (reference sequence). V lost 4 bases, J lost 6 bases, and 7 bases stayed unmatched. The CDR3 is made up of 14 amino acids. The CDR3 protein is CASSPYAGGNIQYF. CDR3 nucleotides: TGTGCCAGCAGCCCGTATGCAGGGGGAAACATTCAGTACTTC.

This clonotype was seen only a few times. The V call is TRBV5-1, the J call TRBJ1-2; 9 bases map to TRBD1. The CDR3 loop spans 14 amino acids. J lost 5 bases, V lost 0 bases, and 2 bases had no gene match. CDR1 is SGHRS, CDR2 YFSETQ, per germline. CDR3 DNA sequence: TGCGCCAGCAGCTTGGACGGACAGGGGTATGGCTACACCTTC. Residues: CASSLDGQGYGYTF.

The chain uses TRBV6-5 and TRBJ2-7; 10 nucleotides align to TRBD2. Germline-derived CDR1 and CDR2 are MNHEY and SVGAGI. J lost 5 bases, V lost 10 bases, and 14 bases had no gene match. The CDR3 totals 15 residues. The DNA of the CDR3 is TGTGCCACCGAAACCCTAGCGGGAGCCGCGAACGAGCAGTACTTC. This translates into CATETLAGAANEQYF.

This chain links TRBV27 with TRBJ1-4; 8 bases are shared with TRBD1. The CDR3 is 14 residues long. The J segment lost 13 bases and the V segment lost 2 bases, leaving 9 bases of the junction unmatched. Looked up from germline, CDR1 is MNHEY and CDR2 is SMNVEV (reference sequence). The CDR3 DNA reads as TGTGCCAGCAGTTTAACGCAGGGGGCCTATAGACTGTTTTTT. Its translation: CASSLTQGAYRLFF.

The V gene is TRBV12-3 or TRBV12-4, the J gene TRBJ1-4; 8 nucleotides agree with TRBD1. The CDR3 has 13 amino acids. V lost 5 bases to trimming and J lost 12 bases; unmatched junction nucleotides: 8. The CDR3 reads CASSIKDRGQLFF. CDR3 bases: TGTGCCAGCAGTATCAAAGACAGGGGTCAACTGTTTTTT.

This clonotype was seen a handful of times. CDR3 sequence: CASSPRAGDYNEQFF. CDR3 nucleotides: TGTGCCAGCTCACCTCGGGCCGGAGACTACAATGAGCAGTTCTTC. This sequence joins TRBV18 and TRBJ2-1; no clear D. Per the germline V gene, CDR1 is KGHSH and CDR2 is LQKENI. This CDR3 region has 15 residues. The V end lost 3 bases, the J end lost 3 bases, and 12 bases lay between the germline ends.

The chain recombines TRBV5-1 with TRBJ2-5, with D perhaps being TRBD1 or TRBD2 (5 bases each). The germline CDR1 and CDR2 sequences are SGHRS and YFSETQ. The CDR3 runs 14 residues. V was cut by 4 bases and J by 4 bases, with 14 bases left in between. The CDR3 DNA reads as TGCGCCAGCAGCCCTGGGACGGAAATAGAGACCCAGTACTTC. As protein: CASSPGTEIETQYF. Drawing the rest from reference TRBV5-1 and TRBJ2-5, the complete variable domain is KAGVTQTPRYLIKTRGQQVTLSCSPISGHRSVSWYQQTPGQGLQFLFEYFSETQRNKGNFPGRFSGRQFSNSRSEMNVSTLELGDSALYLCASSPGTEIETQYFGPGTRLLVL.

The chain is built from TRBV7-9 and TRBJ1-1; D call uncertain. Trimming removed 6 bases at V and 1 base at J, with 6 bases between. Germline V gene lookup returns CDR1 SEHNR and CDR2 FQNEAQ (reference sequence). The CDR3 spans 12 residues. The CDR3 is CASRPENTEAFF. The CDR3 region has the DNA TGTGCCAGCAGGCCTGAGAACACTGAAGCTTTCTTT.

In DNA, the CDR3 is TGCAGTGCTAGTTCGCCCCGACAGGGAGTACCGAACACTGAAGCTTTCTTT. As protein: CSASSPRQGVPNTEAFF. V gene TRBV20-1 combines with J gene TRBJ1-1; TRBD1 aligns across 7 bases. Trimming took 3 bases from V and 1 from J; bases not matched to a gene: 14. The CDR3 is made up of 17 amino acids. Germline loops: CDR1 DFQATT, CDR2 SNEGSKA (reference sequence).

V gene TRBV4-2 combines with J gene TRBJ2-1; weak D call: TRBD1 (5 bases). The germline V and J ends were trimmed by 0 bases and 0 bases, with 9 bases remaining between them. The germline V gene encodes CDR1 LGHNA and CDR2 YNFKEQ. This CDR3 comprises 16 residues. In nucleotides, the CDR3 is TGTGCCAGCAGCCAAGATTACAGGAGCTCCTACAATGAGCAGTTCTTC. This gives the protein CASSQDYRSSYNEQFF.

The genes are TRBV7-9 and TRBJ2-1, with TRBD2 matching 7 bases. Trimming removed 7 bases from V and 12 bases from J; junction bases left unmatched: 15. Germline CDR1 and CDR2: SEHNR and FQNEAQ (reference sequence). This CDR3 has 14 residues. The CDR3 DNA reads TGTGCCAGCATTGGGTCTATGGGGAGGGCCGCGCAGTTCTTC. This translates into CASIGSMGRAAQFF. The full variable domain, with the rest looked up from reference TRBV7-9 and TRBJ2-1, is DTGVSQNPRHKITKRGQNVTFRCDPISEHNRLYWYRQTLGQGPEFLTYFQNEAQLEKSRLLSDRFSAERPKGSFSTLEIQRTEQGDSAMYLCASIGSMGRAAQFFGPGTRLTVL.

This clonotype has a handful of counts. The chain carries TRBV29-1 and TRBJ1-1; 8 bases are shared with TRBD1. The CDR3 has 16 amino acids. Germline CDR1 is SQVTM and CDR2 is ANQGSEA. V lost 4 bases and J lost 0; bases outside the gene matches: 10. DNA for the CDR3: TGCAGCGTTGCACACAGGGGGAGCGACATGAACACTGAAGCTTTCTTT. The encoded protein is CSVAHRGSDMNTEAFF.

This clonotype showed up just a few times. The CDR3 is CASSPGGPLHF. Here the CDR3 DNA reads TGTGCCAGCAGCCCCGGAGGACCCCTCCACTTT. The V and J genes are TRBV9 and TRBJ1-6; D remains ambiguous. Germline values: CDR1 SGDLS, CDR2 YYNGEE. This CDR3 comprises 11 residues. Trimming removed 4 bases from V and 12 bases from J, with 8 bases in between.

J is TRBJ1-1 and V is TRBV24-1, with D uncertain. V dropped 2 bases and J dropped 5 bases, with 8 bases sitting between them. In germline, CDR1 is KGHDR, CDR2 SFDVKD. CDR3 size: 13 residues. The CDR3, as DNA: TGTGCCACCAGTGATTCTCCGGAGACTGAAGCTTTCTTT. It is translated as CATSDSPETEAFF.

This rearrangement joins TRBV29-1 to TRBJ1-1; D not resolved. With 5 bases removed from V and 7 bases from J, the gap between germline ends came to 8 bases. This CDR3 is 10 amino acids long. The germline V gene has CDR1 SQVTM and CDR2 ANQGSEA. The CDR3 loop reads CSVSHYEAFF. The CDR3 nucleotides read TGCAGCGTTTCGCATTATGAAGCTTTCTTT.

This clonotype has only one observation. The rearrangement joins TRBV6-6 to TRBJ2-7, with 8 bases matching TRBD1. J gave up 4 bases and V 7 bases, and 9 bases lay outside the gene matches. The CDR3 is 14 residues long. Germline assignment: CDR1 MNHNY and CDR2 SVGAGI (reference sequence). CDR3 sequence reads: CASKQDRGRYEQYF. CDR3 in DNA: TGTGCCAGCAAACAAGACAGGGGAAGGTACGAGCAGTACTTC.

The rearrangement uses TRBV12-3 or TRBV12-4 and TRBJ2-1; 16 positions match TRBD2. J was trimmed by 8 bases and V by 6 bases; bases with no gene match: 7. The CDR3 loop spans 16 amino acids. CDR3 DNA: TGTGCCAGCAGCGGGACTAGCGGGGGGGCATGGGATGAGCAGTTCTTC. Its protein product is CASSGTSGGAWDEQFF.

The rearrangement uses TRBV5-6 and TRBJ2-7; 12 positions agree with TRBD1. Germline-derived CDR1 and CDR2 are SGHDT and YYEEEE. The ends lost 1 base at V and 9 bases at J; junction bases unmatched: 8. This CDR3 is 15 amino acids long. The DNA of the CDR3 is TGTGCCAGCAGCTTGTCCGTGGGACAGGGGGCAGGGCAGTACTTC. Encoded protein: CASSLSVGQGAGQYF.

This clonotype has a single count. The chain joins TRBV12-3 or TRBV12-4 to TRBJ1-1; possible D gene TRBD1, 5 bases. This CDR3 region has 14 residues. V was trimmed by 7 bases and J by 4 bases, leaving 16 bases between them. CDR3 in amino acids: CASTLRGGRTEAFF. As DNA, the CDR3 is TGTGCCAGCACCCTCCGGGGGGGACGCACTGAAGCTTTCTTT.

V gene TRBV20-1 combines with J gene TRBJ2-2; TRBD1 aligns across 7 bases. There are 16 residues in the CDR3. Germline values: CDR1 DFQATT, CDR2 SNEGSKA (reference sequence). The J segment lost 1 base and the V segment lost 0 bases, leaving 5 bases of the junction unmatched. This CDR3 is CSARDGRTGNTGELFF. Written as DNA, the CDR3 is TGCAGTGCTAGAGATGGCAGGACAGGGAACACCGGGGAGCTGTTTTTT.

The rearrangement uses TRBV3-1 and TRBJ2-7, with D possibly being TRBD1 (5 bases). V lost 4 bases to trimming and J lost 8 bases, with 15 bases between them. The CDR3 totals 13 residues. The V gene's germline CDR1 is LGHDT and CDR2 YNNKEL (reference sequence). The CDR3, as DNA: TGTGCCAGCAGCCCGGCTACTTCAGGGAAGCAGTACTTC. Residues: CASSPATSGKQYF.

This chain links TRBV24-1 with TRBJ2-3; 10 positions match TRBD2. Per the germline V gene, CDR1 is KGHDR and CDR2 is SFDVKD. This CDR3 has 15 residues. V dropped 9 bases and J dropped 5; count of bases not matched to a gene: 10. For the CDR3, the DNA is TGTGCCACCGCAGAGCGGGAGGGCGGGAGAGATACGCAGTATTTT. Protein sequence: CATAEREGGRDTQYF.

This clonotype has just a few counts. This rearrangement joins TRBV29-1 to TRBJ1-5, with TRBD1 matching 8 bases. This CDR3 is 13 amino acids long. Germline CDR1 reads SQVTM; CDR2 reads ANQGSEA. With 5 bases clipped from V and 5 bases from J, the junction kept 5 bases outside the gene matches. Here the CDR3 reads CSVWTGKDQPQHF. Here the CDR3 DNA reads TGCAGCGTTTGGACAGGGAAAGATCAGCCCCAGCATTTT.

This chain uses TRBV18 with TRBJ1-6; 9 bases fit TRBD1. The germline V gene has CDR1 KGHSH and CDR2 LQKENI. The CDR3 totals 14 residues. The V segment lost 6 bases and the J segment 10 bases; nucleotides outside the gene matches: 7. CDR3 in amino acids: CASSGGQGQSPLHF. The CDR3 nucleotides are TGTGCCAGCTCCGGAGGACAGGGGCAATCACCCCTCCACTTT.